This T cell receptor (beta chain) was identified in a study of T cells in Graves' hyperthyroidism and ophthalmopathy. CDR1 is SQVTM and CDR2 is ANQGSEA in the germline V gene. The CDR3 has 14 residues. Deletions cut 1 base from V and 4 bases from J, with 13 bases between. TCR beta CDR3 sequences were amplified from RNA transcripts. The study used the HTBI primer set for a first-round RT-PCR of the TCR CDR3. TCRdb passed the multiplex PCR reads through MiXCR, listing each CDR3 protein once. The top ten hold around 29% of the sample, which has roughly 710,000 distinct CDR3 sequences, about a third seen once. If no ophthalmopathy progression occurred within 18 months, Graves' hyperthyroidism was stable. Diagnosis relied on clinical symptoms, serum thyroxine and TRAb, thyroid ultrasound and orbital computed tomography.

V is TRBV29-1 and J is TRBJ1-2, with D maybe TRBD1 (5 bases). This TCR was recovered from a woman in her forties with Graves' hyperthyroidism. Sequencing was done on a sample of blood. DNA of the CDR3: TGCAGCGTTGAAGGGGACTCAGTTAGCTATGGCTACACCTTC. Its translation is CSVEGDSVSYGYTF.